Following are 30 T cell receptor beta chains from one sample sequenced in a study of T cell repertoires in cytomegalovirus infection. MiXCR was run by TCRdb on the reads, yielding one entry per CDR3 protein. The repertoire holds a few hundred thousand distinct CDR3 sequences, around a third seen once, with 15% to 20% in the top ten. Antigens for these TCRs are unknown. The sample consisted of cultured PBMCs, taken from culture after CMV antigen stimulation. Receptors were obtained from a human donor in good health (CMV status not recorded). Some clones in this sample may be carry-over from other donors' samples.

This clonotype was seen a handful of times. V is TRBV11-2 and J is TRBJ2-1; D ambiguous. The CDR3 sequence is 13 residues long. Germline V CDR1 and CDR2: SGHAT, FQNNGV. Trimming shortened V by 0 bases and J by 12 bases, and 12 bases separated the two germline ends. The CDR3 sequence: CASSLDGPEPQFF. In nucleotides, the CDR3 is TGTGCCAGCAGCTTAGACGGTCCGGAGCCGCAGTTCTTC.

This clonotype was picked up a small number of times. V and J are TRBV7-9 and TRBJ2-2; 10 bases agree with TRBD2. V shed 4 bases, J shed 1 base, and the junction held 3 bases outside the gene matches. Germline values: CDR1 SEHNR, CDR2 FQNEAQ (reference sequence). This CDR3 is 16 amino acids long. The CDR3 protein is CASSSSGRRNTGELFF. The CDR3 DNA sequence: TGTGCCAGCAGCTCTAGCGGGAGAAGGAACACCGGGGAGCTGTTTTTT.

V and J are TRBV28 and TRBJ2-5; D gene uncertain. With 3 bases removed from V and 5 bases from J, the gap between germline ends came to 13 bases. The CDR3 has 14 amino acids. Germline CDR1 is MDHEN and CDR2 is SYDVKM. The CDR3 protein is CASSFFTPGETQYF. The DNA of the CDR3 is TGTGCCAGCAGTTTCTTTACTCCGGGTGAGACCCAGTACTTC.

This clonotype was observed a few times. The V and J genes are TRBV2 and TRBJ2-7; D remains ambiguous. The CDR3 contains 15 residues. Between the trimmed V and J ends, which lost 4 bases and 3 bases, there was a span of 16 bases. Germline-derived CDR1 and CDR2 are SNHLY and FYNNEI. CDR3 nucleotides: TGTGCCAGCAGTGGGCCAAACGAGGCCCTCTACGAGCAGTACGTC. Its protein is CASSGPNEALYEQYV.

This clonotype has a count of ten or more. The V gene is TRBV7-2, the J gene TRBJ2-3; 10 nucleotides align to TRBD1. Germline assignment: CDR1 SGHTA and CDR2 FQGNSA. This CDR3 contains 16 residues. Losses at the gene ends were 5 bases for V and 4 bases for J; bases not matched to a gene: 9. CDR3 in DNA: TGTGCCAGCAGCGCTCGACAGGGGGCAATAGCAGATACGCAGTATTTT. Translated: CASSARQGAIADTQYF.

The CDR3 here is CASSLFPGRSNQPQHF. Here the CDR3 DNA reads TGTGCCAGCAGTTTATTTCCGGGGAGAAGCAATCAGCCCCAGCATTTT. The rearrangement links TRBV27 to TRBJ1-5; D unclear. The CDR3 loop spans 16 amino acids. Trimming removed 1 base at V and 1 base at J, with 11 bases between. Looked up from germline, CDR1 is MNHEY and CDR2 is SMNVEV (reference sequence).

The V gene is TRBV19, the J gene TRBJ2-1, with a weak D call TRBD2 (5 bases). Trimming stripped 4 bases from V and 9 bases from J, with 16 bases between. The germline V gene encodes CDR1 LNHDA and CDR2 SQIVND (reference sequence). The length of the CDR3 is 14 residues. CDR3 amino acids: CASSRKTYGGEQFF. CDR3 in DNA: TGTGCCAGTAGTAGGAAGACCTACGGAGGTGAGCAGTTCTTC.

This clonotype was seen at least ten times. This rearrangement joins TRBV6-1 to TRBJ2-3; possible D gene TRBD1, 6 bases. The V gene lost 7 bases and the J gene lost 4 bases, with 15 bases spanning the gap. This CDR3 comprises 14 residues. Germline CDR1 MNHNS, CDR2 SASEGT. The CDR3 sequence is CASKDRSLPDTQYF. The CDR3 nucleotides are TGTGCCAGCAAAGACAGGTCCCTCCCAGATACGCAGTATTTT.

This clonotype has just a few counts. V and J are TRBV7-9 and TRBJ1-2, with D tentatively TRBD1 (6 bases). Germline lookup yields CDR1 SEHNR and CDR2 FQNEAQ (reference sequence). Trimming shortened V by 4 bases and J by 0 bases, and 12 bases separated the two germline ends. The CDR3 consists of 15 residues. CDR3 DNA: TGTGCCAGCAGCTATCGGGACACAGCTAACTATGGCTACACCTTC. Amino acid sequence: CASSYRDTANYGYTF.

The V call is TRBV7-9, the J call TRBJ2-5, with D unresolved. V was pared by 6 bases and J by 0 bases, with 11 bases between. CDR1 is SEHNR and CDR2 is FQNEAQ in the germline V gene (reference sequence). This CDR3 comprises 14 residues. The CDR3 coding sequence is TGTGCCAGCAGTTATGCCTCCTACCAAGAGACCCAGTACTTC. Its translation: CASSYASYQETQYF.

The V gene is TRBV11-3, the J gene TRBJ2-2; TRBD1 might be the D (5 bases). Looked up from germline, CDR1 is SGHNT and CDR2 is YENEEA. V lost 1 base and J lost 6, with 12 bases in between. The CDR3 runs to 15 residues. The CDR3 DNA sequence: TGTGCCAGCAGCTTAGGGACATCTTCCCCCGGGGAGCTGTTTTTT. Its translation is CASSLGTSSPGELFF. The complete variable domain, with remaining parts taken from reference TRBV11-3 and TRBJ2-2, reads EAGVVQSPRYKIIEKKQPVAFWCNPISGHNTLYWYLQNLGQGPELLIRYENEEAVDDSQLPKDRFSAERLKGVDSTLKIQPAELGDSAVYLCASSLGTSSPGELFFGEGSRLTVL.

This clonotype was found a few times. It may be a read error: a sequence one base away is much more abundant. This chain joins TRBV7-9 and TRBJ2-3; a possible D gene is TRBD2 (6 bases). Germline lookup yields CDR1 SEHNR and CDR2 FQNEAQ (reference sequence). V lost 4 bases to trimming and J lost 2 bases, with 10 bases between them. This CDR3 comprises 14 residues. The CDR3 spells CASSSGLVTDTQYF. CDR3 coding DNA: TGTGCCAGCAGCTCGGGACTCGTCACAGATACGCAGTATTTT.

This clonotype was observed a single time. The CDR3 reads CASSLFLAGGSDTQYF. CDR3 sequence (DNA): TGTGCCAGCAGTTTATTTCTAGCGGGAGGGTCAGATACGCAGTATTTT. The rearrangement uses TRBV27 and TRBJ2-3; TRBD2 agrees at 12 bases. V lost 1 base and J lost 4; bases outside the gene matches: 3. The CDR3 contains 16 residues. CDR1 and CDR2 (germline): MNHEY, SMNVEV (reference sequence).

CDR3 amino acids: CATSTWDRTNEKLFF. In DNA form, the CDR3 reads TGTGCCACCAGCACTTGGGACAGAACTAATGAAAAACTGTTTTTT. The chain combines TRBV15 with TRBJ1-4, with 7 bases aligning to TRBD1. The CDR3 runs to 15 residues. Looked up from germline, CDR1 is LNHNV and CDR2 is YYDKDF (reference sequence). J was trimmed by 1 base and V by 4 bases; bases with no gene match: 3.

The chain employs TRBV25-1 and TRBJ2-3; TRBD2 is a possible D gene (7 bases). The length of the CDR3 is 16 residues. V was shortened by 3 bases and J by 6 bases, with 19 bases between the two germline ends. Per germline, CDR1 MGHDK and CDR2 SYGVNS. CDR3 residues: CASSDTRGARGDTQYF. The CDR3 DNA follows: TGTGCCAGCAGTGATACACGGGGGGCGAGGGGGGATACGCAGTATTTT.

The table lists this clonotype with many counts. The chain couples TRBV7-6 to TRBJ2-5, with 11 bases matching TRBD2. V trimming: 4 bases; J trimming: 3 bases; junction bases outside the gene matches: 4. This CDR3 spans 15 amino acids. Germline lookup yields CDR1 SGHVS and CDR2 FNYEAQ. The CDR3 DNA follows: TGTGCCAGCAGCTCACCGGGACTAGCGGAAGAGACCCAGTACTTC. Its protein product is CASSSPGLAEETQYF.

The chain employs TRBV6-2 or TRBV6-3 and TRBJ2-7; TRBD1 aligns across 8 bases. This CDR3 is built from 16 residues. Germline assignment: CDR1 MNHEY and CDR2 SVGEGT. J gave up 2 bases and V 8 bases, and 14 bases lay outside the gene matches. CDR3 nucleotides: TGTGCCAGCTCACCCTCCGGACAGGGTCGAACCTACGAGCAGTACTTC. Amino acids: CASSPSGQGRTYEQYF.

This clonotype has a handful of counts. The chain couples TRBV7-2 to TRBJ2-1; D is ambiguous. V lost 1 base to trimming and J lost 3 bases, with 7 bases between them. Germline CDR1 is SGHTA and CDR2 is FQGNSA. The CDR3 loop spans 14 amino acids. CDR3 nucleotides: TGTGCCAGCAGCTTAGAACCAGTCTACAATGAGCAGTTCTTC. Residues: CASSLEPVYNEQFF.

This chain joins TRBV7-2 and TRBJ1-1, with D unresolved. With 4 bases removed from V and 9 bases from J, the gap between germline ends came to 15 bases. From germline, CDR1 is SGHTA and CDR2 FQGNSA. The CDR3 runs to 13 residues. The CDR3 sequence is CASSSPSGSQAFF. As DNA, the CDR3 is TGTGCCAGCAGCTCCCCTTCCGGGTCGCAAGCTTTCTTT.

The sample holds many counts of this clonotype. The chain carries TRBV7-2 and TRBJ1-1; the D gene is possibly TRBD1 (5 bases). The V end was cut by 5 bases, the J end by 7 bases, with 17 bases between. Germline V CDR1 and CDR2: SGHTA, FQGNSA. This CDR3 has 14 amino acids. CDR3 bases: TGTGCCAGCAGCCCGGGAGGGGTACTGGGTGAAGCTTTCTTT. This encodes CASSPGGVLGEAFF.

The chain recombines TRBV6-1 with TRBJ2-4, with unresolved D. Germline-derived CDR1 and CDR2 are MNHNS and SASEGT. Trimming took off 5 bases at V and 6 bases at J, with 17 bases between the two ends. This CDR3 has 15 residues. The CDR3 reads CASSLRVSKTNIQYF. DNA for the CDR3: TGTGCCAGCAGTCTCCGGGTTTCCAAAACAAACATTCAGTACTTC.

The rearrangement uses TRBV20-1 and TRBJ2-7; the D is unclear. This CDR3 region has 14 residues. Trimming cost V 0 bases and J 6 bases, with 15 bases left between them. Germline CDR1 DFQATT, CDR2 SNEGSKA (reference sequence). CDR3 sequence (DNA): TGCAGTGCTAGAGATTGGAGTCTAGTTTCCGAGCAGTACTTC. Its protein product is CSARDWSLVSEQYF.

This clonotype has only a few counts. The chain is built from TRBV12-3 or TRBV12-4 and TRBJ1-1; no clear D. This CDR3 is built from 12 residues. Trimming cost V 4 bases and J 13 bases, with 16 bases left between them. CDR3 protein: CASSSTNLRSFF. CDR3 nucleotides: TGTGCCAGCAGTTCCACAAACCTCCGGAGTTTCTTT.

This clonotype came up once. This rearrangement joins TRBV6-2 or TRBV6-3 to TRBJ2-2; tentative D call: TRBD1 (7 bases). This CDR3 has 16 amino acids. The V end lost 5 bases, the J end lost 2 bases, and 15 bases lay between the germline ends. Germline V lookup: CDR1 MNHEY, CDR2 SVGEGT. The CDR3 DNA is TGTGCCAGCAGTCCCCATCAGGGGGGAAACACCGGGGAGCTGTTTTTT. Translated: CASSPHQGGNTGELFF.

The genes are TRBV2 and TRBJ2-2; 7 positions agree with TRBD2. Per the germline V gene, CDR1 is SNHLY and CDR2 is FYNNEI. The junction had 9 bases not matched to a gene; V was cut back by 7 bases and J by 4 bases. This CDR3 comprises 15 residues. CDR3 residues: CASTARERGTGELFF. The CDR3 DNA reads TGTGCCAGCACAGCGCGGGAGCGGGGCACCGGGGAGCTGTTTTTT.

In DNA, the CDR3 is TGTGCCAGCAGATCGCTAGCGACGACCGGGGAGCTGTTTTTT. Its translation is CASRSLATTGELFF. The V gene is TRBV2, the J gene TRBJ2-2, with a tentative D call TRBD2 (6 bases). Germline CDR1 reads SNHLY; CDR2 reads FYNNEI. The CDR3 spans 14 residues. Trimming removed 6 bases from V and 5 bases from J, with 13 bases in between.

The sample holds a few counts of this clonotype. The chain is built from TRBV19 and TRBJ1-1; tentative D call: TRBD1 (6 bases). The CDR3 runs 16 residues. Trimming removed 4 bases from V and 1 base from J, with 16 bases in between. Germline CDR1 LNHDA, CDR2 SQIVND (reference sequence). CDR3 in amino acids: CASSSPRTASNTEAFF. The CDR3 nucleotides read TGTGCCAGTAGTAGCCCCCGGACAGCATCGAACACTGAAGCTTTCTTT.

The V call is TRBV27, the J call TRBJ1-4; 11 bases match TRBD1. The junction had 3 bases not matched to a gene; V was cut back by 3 bases and J by 6 bases. Germline lookup yields CDR1 MNHEY and CDR2 SMNVEV (reference sequence). The CDR3 loop spans 15 amino acids. CDR3: CASSFLGQGDEKLFF. The DNA of the CDR3 is TGTGCCAGCAGTTTCTTGGGACAGGGGGATGAAAAACTGTTTTTT. Drawing the rest from reference TRBV27 and TRBJ1-4, the complete variable domain is EAQVTQNPRYLITVTGKKLTVTCSQNMNHEYMSWYRQDPGLGLRQIYYSMNVEVTDKGDVPEGYKVSRKEKRNFPLILESPSPNQTSLYFCASSFLGQGDEKLFFGSGTQLSVL.

J is TRBJ2-3 and V is TRBV20-1, with D possibly matching TRBD2 (6 bases). Germline CDR1 is DFQATT and CDR2 is SNEGSKA (reference sequence). CDR3 length: 13 amino acids. V lost 3 bases and J lost 5, with 12 bases in between. The CDR3 bases are TGCAGTGCTAGGCTCGGGAGTAGAGATACGCAGTATTTT. Its protein product is CSARLGSRDTQYF.

This clonotype was picked up a small number of times. V usage is TRBV28 and J usage is TRBJ1-2, with 9 bases fitting TRBD1. The length of the CDR3 is 15 residues. J gave up 8 bases and V 5 bases, and 12 bases lay outside the gene matches. Germline CDR1 and CDR2: MDHEN and SYDVKM. CDR3 bases: TGTGCCAGCAGTCCCTCCGGGACAGGGCAATGGGGCTACACCTTC. It yields the protein CASSPSGTGQWGYTF.